This T cell receptor (beta chain) derives from a study of T cells in localized non-small cell lung cancer. Whole-study findings and limits: Tumor samples were not multi-region, leaving intratumor heterogeneity unexcluded. Of the top 100 tumor clones, median around 60 were in adjacent lung, around 28 among its top 100. Clonality of T cells reached its maximum in uninvolved adjacent lung, surpassing tumor. Higher blood T cell density went with longer overall survival.

TCRdb keeps only in-frame clones here, not all; method: immunoSEQ multiplex PCR. The table has over 30,000 clones, roughly 90% seen once; the top ten hold under 7%. In regard to this clone: Its specificity is unknown.

The germline V gene has CDR1 SGHRS and CDR2 YFSETQ. V lost 5 bases and J lost 1, with 12 bases in between. The CDR3 has 14 amino acids. The chain has TRBV5-1 and TRBJ2-5; D tentatively fits TRBD1 or TRBD2 (5 bases each). The starting material was peripheral blood mononuclear cells, obtained before any cancer treatment. The TCR originated in a male donor older than 55 with stage II lung adenocarcinoma. The CDR3 DNA reads TGCGCCAGCAGGAGGGACGTCTTCCAAGAGACCCAGTACTTC. Its protein is CASRRDVFQETQYF.